The next 17 T cell receptor beta chains were all read from a single sample in a study of T cell repertoires in cytomegalovirus infection. One entry per CDR3 protein, called by TCRdb with MiXCR from the reads. The sample records about 140,000 distinct CDR3 sequences, approximately 5.9% being singletons. The sample consisted of PBMCs. All receptors come from a human donor in good health (CMV status not recorded). Some clones in this sample may be carry-over from other donors' samples.

This clonotype was observed at least ten times. J is TRBJ2-5 and V is TRBV19; the D gene could be TRBD1 or TRBD2 (6 bases each). Germline CDR1 and CDR2: LNHDA and SQIVND (reference sequence). Trimming pared 7 bases from V and 4 bases from J, leaving 13 bases between. The CDR3 is 13 residues long. CDR3 sequence (DNA): TGTGCCAGTAAACAGGGAGGTGGAGAGACCCAGTACTTC. Protein: CASKQGGGETQYF.

This clonotype has ten or more counts. The J gene is TRBJ2-3, the V gene TRBV7-2; D call uncertain. CDR1 is SGHTA and CDR2 is FQGNSA in the germline V gene. CDR3 size: 14 residues. The V and J ends lost 7 bases and 2 bases respectively, with 13 bases between them. This CDR3 reads CASTPFRTTDTQYF. Written as DNA, the CDR3 is TGTGCCAGCACCCCGTTTAGGACCACAGATACGCAGTATTTT.

This clonotype was detected only a few times. V and J are TRBV20-1 and TRBJ2-2; maybe TRBD2 (6 bases). The CDR3 consists of 11 residues. Trimming shortened V by 6 bases and J by 6 bases, and 8 bases separated the two germline ends. From germline, CDR1 is DFQATT and CDR2 SNEGSKA (reference sequence). The chain's CDR3 is CSAGTPGELFF. CDR3 nucleotide sequence: TGCAGTGCAGGGACTCCCGGGGAGCTGTTTTTT.

This clonotype was recorded many times. The chain joins TRBV7-2 to TRBJ2-3, with a possible D match to TRBD1 (5 bases). The CDR3 totals 15 residues. CDR1 is SGHTA and CDR2 is FQGNSA in the germline V gene. V was cut by 5 bases and J by 4 bases, with 16 bases left in between. CDR3 loop: CASSPRGRGADTQYF. CDR3 nucleotides: TGTGCCAGCAGCCCCCGCGGTAGGGGCGCAGATACGCAGTATTTT.

This clonotype was detected ten times or more. V is TRBV7-2 and J is TRBJ1-2; 9 bases agree with TRBD1. Germline assignment: CDR1 SGHTA and CDR2 FQGNSA. The CDR3 has 13 residues. The ends lost 5 bases at V and 6 bases at J; junction bases unmatched: 4. The CDR3 here is CASSKDRGHGYTF. The CDR3 region has the DNA TGTGCCAGCAGCAAGGACAGGGGCCATGGCTACACCTTC.

In its sample, this clonotype was seen many times. The V and J genes are TRBV9 and TRBJ1-5, with TRBD1 identical over 7 bases. Germline V gives CDR1 SGDLS, CDR2 YYNGEE. V dropped 4 bases and J dropped 7; count of bases not matched to a gene: 11. The CDR3 covers 15 residues. The CDR3 sequence: CASSKMTGLGQPQHF. CDR3 nucleotide sequence: TGTGCCAGCAGCAAAATGACAGGGCTTGGGCAGCCCCAGCATTTT.

This clonotype was recorded many times. The V and J genes are TRBV7-2 and TRBJ2-3, with 10 bases fitting TRBD1. J was trimmed by 1 base and V by 1 base; bases with no gene match: 2. The germline V gene has CDR1 SGHTA and CDR2 FQGNSA. The CDR3 loop spans 16 amino acids. CDR3 in DNA: TGTGCCAGCAGCTTAGTGGGGACAGGGGGCACAGATACGCAGTATTTT. Amino acids: CASSLVGTGGTDTQYF.

This clonotype has only a few counts. The rearrangement joins TRBV7-9 to TRBJ2-3, with a possible D match to TRBD2 (5 bases). Germline CDR1 and CDR2: SEHNR and FQNEAQ (reference sequence). V lost 5 bases to trimming and J lost 1 base, with 16 bases between them. This CDR3 region has 16 residues. CDR3 amino acids: CASSPPRGAGTDTQYF. CDR3 bases: TGTGCCAGCAGCCCGCCTCGGGGAGCCGGCACAGATACGCAGTATTTT.

The chain employs TRBV7-2 and TRBJ2-5; the D call may be TRBD1 or TRBD2 (5 bases each). The germline V gene has CDR1 SGHTA and CDR2 FQGNSA. The CDR3 covers 14 residues. Trimming stripped 7 bases from V and 4 bases from J, with 16 bases between. Written as DNA, the CDR3 is TGTGCCAGCACCCGGGGCGTCCCGGTAGAGACCCAGTACTTC. Protein sequence: CASTRGVPVETQYF. The full variable domain, rest sourced from reference TRBV7-2 and TRBJ2-5, is GAGVSQSPSNKVTEKGKDVELRCDPISGHTALYWYRQSLGQGLEFLIYFQGNSAPDKSGLPSDRFSAERTGGSVSTLTIQRTQQEDSAVYLCASTRGVPVETQYFGPGTRLLVL.

In its sample, this clonotype was seen many times. V gene TRBV27 combines with J gene TRBJ2-7; no definite D call. This CDR3 is built from 12 residues. V lost 4 bases and J lost 1, with 5 bases in between. From germline, CDR1 is MNHEY and CDR2 SMNVEV (reference sequence). The CDR3 reads CASSSGSYEQYF. The CDR3 bases are TGTGCCAGCAGTTCCGGATCCTACGAGCAGTACTTC.

This clonotype was detected a few times. V usage is TRBV5-1 and J usage is TRBJ2-3; 7 bases are a match to TRBD1. The junction had 10 bases not matched to a gene; V was cut back by 4 bases and J by 2 bases. CDR1 is SGHRS, CDR2 YFSETQ, per germline. The CDR3 covers 16 residues. The CDR3 loop is CASSGPGTEATDTQYF. CDR3 in DNA: TGCGCCAGCAGCGGCCCCGGGACAGAGGCCACAGATACGCAGTATTTT.

This clonotype came up many times. The rearrangement uses TRBV7-2 and TRBJ1-5, with unresolved D. Germline CDR1 reads SGHTA; CDR2 reads FQGNSA. CDR3 length: 13 residues. V gave up 6 bases and J gave up 0 bases, with 6 bases separating them. Here the CDR3 reads CASSDYSNQPQHF. The DNA for the CDR3 is TGTGCCAGCAGTGACTATAGCAATCAGCCCCAGCATTTT.

This clonotype was counted at least ten times. The chain carries TRBV20-1 and TRBJ2-7; D remains unclear. Germline CDR1 is DFQATT and CDR2 is SNEGSKA (reference sequence). V lost 3 bases and J 2 bases, leaving 14 bases between the germline ends. This CDR3 has 14 amino acids. CDR3 sequence: CSARAPTLAYEQYF. Written as DNA, the CDR3 is TGCAGTGCTAGGGCCCCGACTCTCGCCTACGAGCAGTACTTC.

This clonotype was detected ten times or more. The chain has TRBV7-9 and TRBJ1-6, with TRBD1 identical over 8 bases. Germline V lookup: CDR1 SEHNR, CDR2 FQNEAQ (reference sequence). With V trimmed by 4 bases and J by 0 bases, 8 bases remained unmatched. The CDR3 has 18 residues. The CDR3 nucleotides are TGTGCCAGCAGCTCCAGGGGGCCCCTGAGCTCCTATAATTCACCCCTCCACTTT. It yields the protein CASSSRGPLSSYNSPLHF.

This clonotype has a handful of counts. J is TRBJ1-4 and V is TRBV28; perhaps TRBD1 as D (5 bases). The V end was cut by 2 bases, the J end by 10 bases, with 8 bases between. Germline lookup yields CDR1 MDHEN and CDR2 SYDVKM. CDR3 size: 12 residues. CDR3 loop: CASSLQGLKLFF. The CDR3 DNA reads as TGTGCCAGCAGTTTACAGGGATTAAAACTGTTTTTT. Looking up the rest from reference TRBV28 and TRBJ1-4 gives the full variable domain: DVKVTQSSRYLVKRTGEKVFLECVQDMDHENMFWYRQDPGLGLRLIYFSYDVKMKEKGDIPEGYSVSREKKERFSLILESASTNQTSMYLCASSLQGLKLFFGSGTQLSVL.

This clonotype was detected many times. The chain employs TRBV7-2 and TRBJ2-7; 13 positions agree with TRBD2. Germline CDR1 and CDR2: SGHTA and FQGNSA. Unmatched junction bases numbered 10, after V lost 7 bases and J lost 7 bases. The CDR3 spans 15 residues. CDR3 sequence: CASTQGLAGSGEQYF. For the CDR3, the DNA is TGTGCCAGCACCCAGGGACTAGCGGGAAGTGGGGAGCAGTACTTC.

The table lists this clonotype with a few counts. V usage is TRBV7-8 and J usage is TRBJ1-5, with D unclear. The CDR3 runs to 15 residues. Germline loops: CDR1 SGHVS, CDR2 FQNEAQ. Deletions cut 1 base from V and 0 bases from J, with 7 bases between. The CDR3: CASSLVQASNQPQHF. The CDR3, as DNA: TGTGCCAGCAGCTTAGTGCAGGCTAGCAATCAGCCCCAGCATTTT.